The rows below give T cell receptor beta chains drawn from one sample of a study of blood T cells in healthy people across ages. TCRdb processed the 5' RACE reads anew with MiXCR; each CDR3 protein has one entry. This table has under 850,000 distinct CDR3 sequences, 36% appearing once. Sequencing was carried out using blood. The receptors stem from a man younger than 35 in good health. Each CDR3 is given without its conserved first and last residue.

J,V,CDR3
TRBJ1-4,TRBV20-1,SASWGPPTNEKLF
TRBJ2-5,TRBV6-5,ASSYSVGETQY
TRBJ1-2,TRBV2,ASGTRSGGYT
TRBJ2-3,TRBV12-3/TRBV12-4,ASSPRGRTDTQY
TRBJ1-1,TRBV28,ASSFQGKYTEAF
TRBJ2-3,TRBV7-2,ASSFQDERDTQY
TRBJ2-1,TRBV29-1,SVDLGNEQF
TRBJ2-7,TRBV5-1,ASRDSLPYEQY
TRBJ2-5,TRBV4-3,ASSQEQAQETQY
TRBJ2-7,TRBV5-1,ASSKLGTAQESYEQY
TRBJ2-2,TRBV30,AWRWGGSANTGELF
TRBJ2-3,TRBV6-6,ASSYSPLTDTQY
TRBJ2-1,TRBV20-1,SATLTRKRGGRINEQF
TRBJ2-5,TRBV13,ASSSREGQGETQY
.,TRBV20-1,SARDWIEAVETQY
TRBJ2-7,TRBV6-2/TRBV6-3,ARGGHPYEQY
TRBJ2-5,TRBV20-1,SADSGTMGQTQY
TRBJ1-4,TRBV12-3/TRBV12-4,ASSLTLVGEKLF
TRBJ2-6,TRBV27,ASSPLMESGANVLT
TRBJ2-2,TRBV5-1,ASSLDSARNTGELF
TRBJ1-4,TRBV4-3,ASSQAFLGTGVNEKLF
TRBJ2-1,TRBV25-1,AAGLVEQF
TRBJ2-1,TRBV15,ATSRAKLAGGYNEQF
TRBJ2-5,TRBV12-3/TRBV12-4,ASSLELGRGMETQY
TRBJ2-7,TRBV12-3/TRBV12-4,ASSNYYEQY
TRBJ2-3,TRBV10-3,AISDSTDTQY
TRBJ2-3,TRBV12-3/TRBV12-4,ASGGRVDTQY
TRBJ1-2,TRBV2,ASSELGVRGGYT
TRBJ2-3,TRBV7-2,ASSVGLVSTDTQY
TRBJ1-1,TRBV7-2,ASSFRGTMNTEAF
TRBJ2-2,TRBV12-3/TRBV12-4,ASSPSWGFAGELF
TRBJ2-1,TRBV20-1,SATSGAQGKEQF
TRBJ1-6,TRBV20-1,SARDQTDNSPLH
TRBJ2-6,TRBV20-1,SARDVFGGGEDGGNVLT
TRBJ1-5,TRBV12-3/TRBV12-4,ASTPGQGGNQPQH
TRBJ1-5,TRBV5-1,ASSLRTGKDQPQH
TRBJ1-2,TRBV25-1,ASSEWEGANYGYT
TRBJ2-2,TRBV15,ATSSRKAGELF
TRBJ2-1,TRBV3-1,ASSHGLAGNNEQF
TRBJ1-2,TRBV12-3/TRBV12-4,ASSPMAAWTGVYGYT
TRBJ1-4,TRBV6-2/TRBV6-3,ASSYAPGRIFNEKLF
TRBJ2-3,TRBV7-2,ASSPEGATSTDTQY